This T cell receptor beta chain was documented in a study of blood T cell repertoires in COVID-19 (dated by TCRdb to the early 2020s). Turning to the overall study: Collaborator samples came from the United States, Italy and Spain and covered acute and convalescent phases of COVID-19. The repertoires were released in a freely available public database intended as a resource for research on the immune response to SARS-CoV-2. Samples were obtained from the ongoing ImmuneRACE study (first 160 participants) and from over 1,000 subjects provided by 6 global collaborators. The dataset comprised deeply sampled blood TCRbeta repertoires from subjects exposed to, actively infected with, or recovered from COVID-19. Where available, HLA class I and class II types were obtained from metadata supplied by the sample provider rather than from assay-based typing. The material from the prospective study consisted of cDNA or gDNA derived from T cells, B-cell-depleted T cells, or PBMCs. The sample metadata nearly always contained a de-identified subject ID, COVID-19 status, age in years and sex.

V and J lose 0 bases and 5 bases, and a span of 10 bases separates them. The germline V gene sets CDR1 to SGHAT and CDR2 to FQNNGV. Its CDR3 holds 15 amino acids, cysteine through phenylalanine. Only the CDR3 part of the read is kept: 45 bases, read in frame from the first base. TCRbeta CDR3 regions were amplified from genomic DNA by means of the immunoSEQ Assay, a bias-controlled multiplex PCR. The study's processing was this. The number of nucleated cells in each sample was estimated by amplification of reference gene primers within the assay. To quantify the absolute abundance of each unique TCRbeta CDR3 rearrangement, sequence reads were collapsed and filtered. Productive Simpson clonality was computed per sample as the square root of Simpson's diversity index over productive rearrangements. As stored in TCRdb, this immuneACCESS dataset retains in-frame rearrangements with V and J assigned. A fraction of the clones does not appear; measured against another copy, unresolved V genes explain less than half of the discrepancy, and the remainder lacks a known reason. Clone size and V and J calls were adopted from that table, with D and trimming inferred from the DNA. The sample table records under 450,000 clones; about 89% of these occur just once. Roughly 0.9% of the sample comes from the top ten.

Turning to this clone: The antigen it recognizes is unknown. The input lacks base qualities; no much larger clone sits a single base away.

The research as a whole found: The quantity of clinical and demographic metadata differed by source and by participant and was supplied without curation.

Participants in the prospective study were aged roughly 18 to 100 years, lived in under 30 United States geographic areas, and enrolled through a virtual design. To assign participants to cohorts, the prospective study relied on clinical history that participants themselves reported in a screening survey and a study questionnaire. Exposed participants were defined as having been in contact with someone with a PCR-confirmed or clinician-diagnosed COVID-19 case within 2 weeks of study entry. Mobile phlebotomists in the prospective study collected whole blood, serum and a nasopharyngeal or oropharyngeal swab from every participant. Over a roughly two-month period, participants in the prospective study had the option of providing additional blood draws and questionnaires. Before DNA extraction, prospective study blood samples were shipped either frozen or at room temperature.

The specimen sequenced was PBMCs or T cells enriched from blood (not recorded which). The receptor was isolated from a middle-aged woman who had been exposed to COVID-19. The V and J segments used are TRBV11-2 and TRBJ1-4, with TRBD1 perhaps the D gene, on 6 matching bases. The CDR3 region has the sequence CASSLEGRGNEKLFF. The DNA sequence is given as TGTGCCAGCAGCTTAGAGGGCAGGGGAAATGAAAAACTGTTTTTT. Full variable domain (CDR3 extended with the reference TRBV11-2 and TRBJ1-4 proteins): EAGVAQSPRYKIIEKRQSVAFWCNPISGHATLYWYQQILGQGPKLLIQFQNNGVVDDSQLPKDRFSAERLKGVDSTLKIQPAKLEDSAVYLCASSLEGRGNEKLFFGSGTQLSVL.